Each of the 9 T cell receptor beta chains below was sequenced from the same sample in a study of T cell repertoires in cytomegalovirus infection. TCRdb ran MiXCR on the reads and lists one entry per CDR3 protein. Among about 740,000 distinct CDR3 sequences listed, about 40% were seen once. Sequencing was performed on PBMCs. The receptors stem from a human donor in good health (CMV status not recorded). Some clones in this sample may be carry-over from other donors' samples.

Remarks on this clonotype: A much larger clonotype is one base distant, so this may be a read error. Since the CDR3 does not end with the conserved phenylalanine or tryptophan, this likely comes from a read error. The chain employs TRBV7-2 and TRBJ2-7, with D unclear. Trimming cost V 8 bases and J 2 bases, with 13 bases left between them. The CDR3 totals 13 residues. The germline V gene encodes CDR1 SGHTA and CDR2 FQGNSA. In DNA form, the CDR3 reads TGTGCCAGCGGATCTTTTGTTACCTACGAGCAGTACTTA. It yields the protein CASGSFVTYEQYL.

This chain connects TRBV28 to TRBJ2-7; the match to TRBD1 covers 7 bases. From germline, CDR1 is MDHEN and CDR2 SYDVKM. J lost 4 bases, V lost 8 bases, and 17 bases had no gene match. The CDR3 length is 16 residues. CDR3 protein: CASSSISDRTPYEQYF. Written as DNA, the CDR3 is TGTGCCAGCTCTTCCATCTCGGACAGGACCCCATACGAGCAGTACTTC. Complete variable domain (other parts from reference TRBV28 and TRBJ2-7): DVKVTQSSRYLVKRTGEKVFLECVQDMDHENMFWYRQDPGLGLRLIYFSYDVKMKEKGDIPEGYSVSREKKERFSLILESASTNQTSMYLCASSSISDRTPYEQYFGPGTRLTVT.

Remarks on this clonotype: One end of the junction varies from germline; a read error may be responsible. This rearrangement joins TRBV20-1 to TRBJ2-1; TRBD2 aligns across 8 bases. This CDR3 has 17 residues. Germline CDR1 and CDR2: DFQATT and SNEGSKA (reference sequence). The CDR3 sequence: CSARDLRGGSDSVGELF. The DNA of the CDR3 is TGCAGTGCTAGAGATCTACGCGGGGGGTCGGATTCGGTAGGAGAGTTATTC.

In DNA, the CDR3 is TGTGCCAGCAGTACCAGCGGGGGGGCCAGTACAGATACGCAGTATTTT. Translated: CASSTSGGASTDTQYF. The gene calls are TRBV27 and TRBJ2-3; 10 bases are a match to TRBD2. The V segment lost 5 bases and the J segment 3 bases; nucleotides outside the gene matches: 8. The CDR3 totals 16 residues. The germline V gene encodes CDR1 MNHEY and CDR2 SMNVEV (reference sequence).

This clonotype was recorded only once. The chain uses TRBV6-2 or TRBV6-3 and TRBJ1-1, with D unclear. Germline V gives CDR1 MNHEY, CDR2 SVGEGT. The length of the CDR3 is 16 residues. The germline V and J ends were trimmed by 6 bases and 1 base, with 18 bases remaining between them. The CDR3 reads CASRTTLLRENTEAFF. In DNA form, the CDR3 reads TGTGCCAGCAGGACAACCTTACTGAGGGAGAACACTGAAGCTTTCTTT.

This clonotype was found a few times. The rearrangement joins TRBV28 to TRBJ2-2; 10 bases agree with TRBD2. The CDR3 length is 16 residues. J was trimmed by 6 bases and V by 0 bases; bases with no gene match: 4. From germline, CDR1 is MDHEN and CDR2 SYDVKM. In DNA form, the CDR3 reads TGTGCCAGCAGTTTATGGAGCGGGGGGGCCCCCGGGGAGCTGTTTTTT. Encoded protein: CASSLWSGGAPGELFF.

The sample holds many counts of this clonotype. The chain employs TRBV6-2 or TRBV6-3 and TRBJ2-2; weak D call: TRBD2 (5 bases). Germline V lookup: CDR1 MNHEY, CDR2 SVGEGT. The V end lost 6 bases, the J end lost 7 bases, and 9 bases lay between the germline ends. The CDR3 has 12 amino acids. This chain's CDR3 is CASSRGSGELFF. The DNA for the CDR3 is TGTGCCAGCAGCCGGGGTAGCGGGGAGCTGTTTTTT.

The chain recombines TRBV7-9 with TRBJ1-1; no reliable D call. The CDR3 is 12 amino acids. V shed 1 base and J shed 6 bases, with 6 bases lying between them. CDR1 is SEHNR, CDR2 FQNEAQ, per germline (reference sequence). The CDR3 sequence is CASSLDRPEAFF. CDR3 DNA: TGTGCCAGCAGCTTAGATCGGCCTGAAGCTTTCTTT.

J is TRBJ2-2 and V is TRBV11-3, with 8 positions matching TRBD2. The CDR3 loop spans 17 amino acids. The germline gives CDR1 SGHNT, CDR2 YENEEA. Germline trimming cut 1 base from V and 3 bases from J; bases unmatched to any gene: 7. This CDR3 is CASSLVGGGLHTGELFF. DNA for the CDR3: TGTGCCAGCAGCTTAGTAGGCGGGGGGTTGCACACCGGGGAGCTGTTTTTT.